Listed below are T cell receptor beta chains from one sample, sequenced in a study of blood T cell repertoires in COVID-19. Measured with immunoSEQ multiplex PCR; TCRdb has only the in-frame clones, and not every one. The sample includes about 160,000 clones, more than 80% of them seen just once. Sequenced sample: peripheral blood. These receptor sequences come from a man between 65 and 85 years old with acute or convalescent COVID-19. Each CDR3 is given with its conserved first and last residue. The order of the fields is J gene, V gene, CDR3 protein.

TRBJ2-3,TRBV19,CASSGTSGNLWDTQYF
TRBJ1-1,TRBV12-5,CASGPLAAAEAFF
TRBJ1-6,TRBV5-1,CASSSEYRSGGSPLHF
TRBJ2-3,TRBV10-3,CAISEGSGGDTQYF
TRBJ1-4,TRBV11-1,CASRRRTGEKLFF
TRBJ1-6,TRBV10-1,CASSQGPQTYNSPLHF
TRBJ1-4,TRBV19,CASSLGATNEKLFF
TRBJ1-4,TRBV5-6,CASSLAGREGNEKLFF
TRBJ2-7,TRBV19,CAGDRERDGSYEQYF
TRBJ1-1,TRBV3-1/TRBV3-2,CASSHLSGGSGGGAFF
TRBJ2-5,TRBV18,CASSPGTSGETQYF
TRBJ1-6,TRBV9,CASSLDRNNSPLHF
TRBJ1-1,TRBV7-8,CASSLSPNQGRWNTEAFF
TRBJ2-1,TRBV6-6,CASSPDNNEQFF
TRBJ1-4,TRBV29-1,CSAQGSGFNEKLFF
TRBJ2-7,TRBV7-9,CASSLALWDREFYEQYF
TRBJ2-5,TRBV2,CASNWGRRETQYF
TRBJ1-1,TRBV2,CASSERQGANPSEAFF
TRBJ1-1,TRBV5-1,CASSFDRDTEAFF
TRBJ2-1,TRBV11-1,CASSYTGVRGEQFF
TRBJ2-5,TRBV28,CASSLGQKETQYF
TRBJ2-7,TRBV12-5,CASGNRYEQYF
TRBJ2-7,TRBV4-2,CASSLIAGTSGREQYF
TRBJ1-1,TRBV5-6,CASSQTGHRVSTEAFF
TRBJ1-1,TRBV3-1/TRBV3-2,CASSQLRGGTEAFF
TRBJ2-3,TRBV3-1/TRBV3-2,CASSFNRGNTQYF
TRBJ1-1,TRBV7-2,CASSPRAGGGEAFF
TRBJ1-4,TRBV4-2,CASSQDGGEGNEKLFF
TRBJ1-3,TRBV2,CASSEKVRIAGSGNTIYF
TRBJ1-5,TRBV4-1,CASPTGPKSQPQHF
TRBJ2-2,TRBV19,CASSIPGQGSERLFF
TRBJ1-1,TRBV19,CASRDRGLGTEAFF
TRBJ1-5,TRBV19,CASSNSLGVTQPQHF
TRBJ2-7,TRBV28,CASSLTGARSYEQYF
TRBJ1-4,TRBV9,CASSVAGTGGEKLFF
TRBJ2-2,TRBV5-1,CASSPNRQGNTGELFF
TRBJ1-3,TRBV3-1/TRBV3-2,CASSPYSSGNTIYF
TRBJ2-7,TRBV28,CASQPLGEDTRYEQYF
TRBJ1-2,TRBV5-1,CASSLDRGTGIIRYGYTF
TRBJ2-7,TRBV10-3,CAISGDRQGRYEQYF
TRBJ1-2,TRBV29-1,CSVERREAGYTF
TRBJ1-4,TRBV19,CASSTGLIGTNEKLFF
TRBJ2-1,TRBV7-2,CASSLAGTSVYNEQFF
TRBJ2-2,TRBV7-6,CASSLRDRANTGELFF
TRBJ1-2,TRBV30,CAWAAGTGYGYTF
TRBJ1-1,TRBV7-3,CASSLNARGVNPEAFF
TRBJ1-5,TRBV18,CASSPPSLQGSKQPQHF
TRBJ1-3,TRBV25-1,CASSTGNTIYF
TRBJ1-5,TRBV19,CASQGQNNQPQHF
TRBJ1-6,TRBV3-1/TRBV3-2,CASSRLLERNSPLHF
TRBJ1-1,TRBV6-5,CASSSGTGGPAEAFF
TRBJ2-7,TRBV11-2,CASSLQVAGTYEQYF
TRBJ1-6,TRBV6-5,CATQVQGPLHF
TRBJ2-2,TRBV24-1,CATHEGNTGELFF
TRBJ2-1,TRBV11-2,CASSLAGVSNEQFF
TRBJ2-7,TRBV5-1,CASSSGTGPYEQYF
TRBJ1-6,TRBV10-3,CAIRAGTEASPLHF
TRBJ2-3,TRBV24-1,CATSEAPSSGAFTDTQYF
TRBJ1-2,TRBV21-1,CASSRADRLPGPANYGYTF
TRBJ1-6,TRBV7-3,CASSLSPGGGSPLHF